The clone carrying this T cell receptor (beta chain) has ten or more counts. Its target is unknown. This entry is derived from a study of CD8 T cells in ankylosing spondylitis. The TCR beta libraries were generated through quantitative 5'-RACE incorporating molecular barcodes. TCRdb independently ran MiXCR on the 5' RACE reads; one entry per CDR3 protein. The table records some 200,000 distinct CDR3 sequences, just under 7.5% of them present only once. The CDR3 is made up of 12 amino acids. Germline V CDR1 and CDR2: PRHDT, FYEKMQ (reference sequence). V lost 5 bases, J lost 7 bases, and 12 bases lay in between. Study results and limitations: Reportedly, disease-linked clones are significantly enriched in ankylosing spondylitis patients' matched synovial fluid. Roughly eight highly homologous variants made up a TCR beta motif that seemed to typify ankylosing spondylitis blood. Prior work had noted some motif variants in reactive arthritis blood and synovial fluid. Clones linked with disease were CD8+ and fairly uncommon in the peripheral blood.

Source material: blood, either unsorted or a sorted T cell fraction (not recorded which). This receptor was taken from a male donor with ankylosing spondylitis. V and J are TRBV13 and TRBJ2-7, with a tentative D call TRBD1 (5 bases). In DNA form, the CDR3 reads TGTGCCAGCAGCATTAATCCAGGGGAGCAGTACTTC. The encoded protein is CASSINPGEQYF.